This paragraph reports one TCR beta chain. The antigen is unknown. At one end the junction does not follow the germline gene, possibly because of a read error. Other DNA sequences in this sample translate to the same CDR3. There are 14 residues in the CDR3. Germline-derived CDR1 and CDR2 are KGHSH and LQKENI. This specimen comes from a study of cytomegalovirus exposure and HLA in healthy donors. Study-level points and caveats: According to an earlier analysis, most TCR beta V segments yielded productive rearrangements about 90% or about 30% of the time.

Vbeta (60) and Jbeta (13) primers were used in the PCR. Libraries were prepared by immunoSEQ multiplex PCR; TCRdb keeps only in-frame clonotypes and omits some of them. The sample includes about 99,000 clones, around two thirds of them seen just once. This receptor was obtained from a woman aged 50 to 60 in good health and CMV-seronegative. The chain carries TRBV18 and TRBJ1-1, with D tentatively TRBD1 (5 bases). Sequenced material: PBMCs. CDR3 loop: CASSSSGLNTEAFF. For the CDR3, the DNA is TGCGCCAGCTCATCCTCAGGGTTGAACACTGAAGCTTTCTTT.